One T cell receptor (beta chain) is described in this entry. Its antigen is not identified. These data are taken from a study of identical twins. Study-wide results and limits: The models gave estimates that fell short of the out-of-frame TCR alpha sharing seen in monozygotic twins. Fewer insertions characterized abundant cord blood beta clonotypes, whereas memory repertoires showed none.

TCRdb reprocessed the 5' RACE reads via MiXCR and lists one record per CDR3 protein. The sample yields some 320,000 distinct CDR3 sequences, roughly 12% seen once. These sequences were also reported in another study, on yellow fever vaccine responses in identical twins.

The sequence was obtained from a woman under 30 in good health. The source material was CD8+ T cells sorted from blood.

DNA of the CDR3: TGTGCCAGCAGCTTCGGGCTGGGGCTGGCTAATGAAAAACTGTTTTTT. Translating it yields CASSFGLGLANEKLFF. The gene calls are TRBV7-6 and TRBJ1-4, with D possibly TRBD1 on 5 matching bases. Germline V gene lookup returns CDR1 SGHVS and CDR2 FNYEAQ. CDR3 length equals 16 residues. Trimming left V 3 bases short and J 3 bases short, with 14 bases between. The full variable domain, in which reference TRBV7-6 and TRBJ1-4 provide the parts outside the CDR3, is GAGVSQSPRYKVTKRGQDVALRCDPISGHVSLYWYRQALGQGPEFLTYFNYEAQQDKSGLPNDRFSAERPEGSISTLTIQRTEQRDSAMYRCASSFGLGLANEKLFFGSGTQLSVL.